Below, 17 T cell receptor beta chains from the same sample are listed, as sequenced in a study of identical twins. TCRdb reprocessed the 5' RACE reads with MiXCR, giving one entry per CDR3 protein. This table holds about 900,000 distinct CDR3 sequences, roughly an eighth found once. Separately, the same data were catalogued under a study of yellow fever vaccine responses in identical twins.

Sequences were obtained from PBMCs. Receptor source: a young woman in good health.

The chain uses TRBV6-1 and TRBJ2-1; D call uncertain. There are 13 residues in the CDR3. Trimming cost V 6 bases and J 5 bases, with 11 bases left between them. Germline loops: CDR1 MNHNS, CDR2 SASEGT. This CDR3 is CASSGRNHNEQFF. The CDR3 DNA reads as TGTGCCAGCAGCGGACGGAACCACAATGAGCAGTTCTTC.

The chain employs TRBV7-9 and TRBJ1-1; D ambiguous. Germline CDR1 is SEHNR and CDR2 is FQNEAQ (reference sequence). V lost 1 base to trimming and J lost 1 base, with 7 bases between them. CDR3 size: 14 residues. CDR3 sequence reads: CASSLVEKNTEAFF. Here the CDR3 DNA reads TGTGCCAGCAGCTTAGTGGAGAAGAACACTGAAGCTTTCTTT.

This clonotype turned up a few times. The V gene is TRBV3-1, the J gene TRBJ1-1, with a possible D match to TRBD1 (5 bases). V was cut by 2 bases and J by 0 bases, with 10 bases left in between. Germline-derived CDR1 and CDR2 are LGHDT and YNNKEL (reference sequence). The CDR3 covers 15 residues. The CDR3 sequence is CASSQTGKMNTEAFF. The DNA of the CDR3 is TGTGCCAGCAGCCAAACAGGCAAAATGAACACTGAAGCTTTCTTT. Filled out from reference TRBV3-1 and TRBJ1-1, the complete variable domain reads DTAVSQTPKYLVTQMGNDKSIKCEQNLGHDTMYWYKQDSKKFLKIMFSYNNKELIINETVPNRFSPKSPDKAHLNLHINSLELGDSAVYFCASSQTGKMNTEAFFGQGTRLTVV.

This clonotype was seen a few times. This chain joins TRBV9 and TRBJ2-1, with 15 bases that match TRBD2. Per the germline V gene, CDR1 is SGDLS and CDR2 is YYNGEE. The CDR3 runs to 17 residues. Trimming at V came to 0 bases and at J to 9 bases, leaving 7 bases not matched to a gene. The CDR3 loop is CASSVAGLAGGQAEQFF. The CDR3 DNA sequence: TGTGCCAGCAGCGTAGCCGGACTAGCGGGAGGGCAGGCTGAGCAGTTCTTC.

The gene calls are TRBV3-1 and TRBJ1-5; possible D gene TRBD1, 6 bases. This CDR3 has 14 amino acids. Germline V CDR1 and CDR2: LGHDT, YNNKEL (reference sequence). The V and J ends lost 3 bases and 4 bases respectively, with 10 bases between them. CDR3 in DNA: TGTGCCAGCAGCCAGCGGGGGGCTAATCAGCCCCAGCATTTT. As protein: CASSQRGANQPQHF.

The table lists this clonotype with many counts. The V call is TRBV28, the J call TRBJ1-5, with D tentatively TRBD1 (5 bases). Looked up from germline, CDR1 is MDHEN and CDR2 is SYDVKM. This CDR3 spans 16 amino acids. V was trimmed by 6 bases and J by 4 bases, leaving 19 bases between them. CDR3 in DNA: TGTGCCAGCAGACGAGGACCAGGGCTTGAGAATCAGCCCCAGCATTTT. This codes for CASRRGPGLENQPQHF.

This chain uses TRBV7-9 with TRBJ1-1, with 8 bases matching TRBD1. This CDR3 has 15 amino acids. Germline assignment: CDR1 SEHNR and CDR2 FQNEAQ (reference sequence). Germline trimming cut 5 bases from V and 1 base from J; bases unmatched to any gene: 6. The CDR3 nucleotides are TGTGCCAGCAGCCAAAGCCAGGGGGCGAACACTGAAGCTTTCTTT. Its translation: CASSQSQGANTEAFF.

In its sample, this clonotype was seen many times. V usage is TRBV2 and J usage is TRBJ2-7; TRBD2 matches 9 bases. The CDR3 is made up of 14 amino acids. Trimming cost V 5 bases and J 4 bases; bases outside gene matches: 6. CDR1 and CDR2 (germline): SNHLY, FYNNEI. DNA of the CDR3: TGTGCCAGCAGTAATAGCGGGAGAAGTTACGAGCAGTACTTC. Translated, it gives CASSNSGRSYEQYF. Complete variable domain (other parts from reference TRBV2 and TRBJ2-7): EPEVTQTPSHQVTQMGQEVILRCVPISNHLYFYWYRQILGQKVEFLVSFYNNEISEKSEIFDDQFSVERPDGSNFTLKIRSTKLEDSAMYFCASSNSGRSYEQYFGPGTRLTVT.

This clonotype came up a few times. The rearrangement joins TRBV9 to TRBJ2-3; D gene unclear. The V and J ends lost 2 bases and 3 bases respectively, with 13 bases between them. CDR1 SGDLS and CDR2 YYNGEE come from the germline V gene. This CDR3 has 15 amino acids. The CDR3 sequence is CASSVRPDSTDTQYF. In DNA form, the CDR3 reads TGTGCCAGCAGCGTCCGCCCCGACTCGACAGATACGCAGTATTTT.

This CDR3 reads CASEGHSGETQYF. For the CDR3, the DNA is TGTGCCAGCGAGGGACACTCCGGTGAGACCCAGTACTTC. The rearrangement links TRBV6-1 to TRBJ2-5; TRBD1 is a possible D gene (6 bases). CDR3 length: 13 residues. V lost 8 bases to trimming and J lost 5 bases, with 15 bases between them. Germline CDR1 is MNHNS and CDR2 is SASEGT.

This clonotype was recorded many times. The V call is TRBV6-6, the J call TRBJ2-1; TRBD1 is a possible D gene (5 bases). The V gene lost 4 bases and the J gene lost 9 bases, with 7 bases spanning the gap. The length of the CDR3 is 11 residues. Germline CDR1 is MNHNY and CDR2 is SVGAGI (reference sequence). CDR3 residues: CASSSTAEQFF. As DNA, the CDR3 is TGTGCCAGCAGTTCGACAGCTGAGCAGTTCTTC.

V usage is TRBV11-2 and J usage is TRBJ2-1, with TRBD2 identical over 8 bases. The CDR3 covers 13 residues. V gave up 6 bases and J gave up 10 bases; unmatched junction bases: 8. In germline, CDR1 is SGHAT, CDR2 FQNNGV. The CDR3 here is CASSSQGTREQFF. The CDR3 nucleotides read TGTGCCAGCAGTTCGCAGGGGACTAGGGAGCAGTTCTTC.

This clonotype turned up a few times. V and J are TRBV5-6 and TRBJ2-5; 7 bases align to TRBD1. The ends lost 4 bases at V and 4 bases at J; junction bases unmatched: 4. CDR1 is SGHDT, CDR2 YYEEEE, per germline. There are 13 residues in the CDR3. CDR3 nucleotide sequence: TGTGCCAGCAGCCGGGACAGCCGAGAGACCCAGTACTTC. It yields the protein CASSRDSRETQYF.

This clonotype was counted many times. V gene TRBV4-1 combines with J gene TRBJ2-1; 9 bases are shared with TRBD2. The CDR3 is made up of 16 amino acids. J was trimmed by 0 bases and V by 4 bases; bases with no gene match: 4. Germline CDR1 and CDR2: MGHRA and YSYEKL. This CDR3 is CASSRQTSGSYNEQFF. The CDR3, as DNA: TGCGCCAGCAGCCGCCAGACTAGCGGCTCCTACAATGAGCAGTTCTTC.

The chain is built from TRBV12-3 or TRBV12-4 and TRBJ1-2; the D is unclear. V lost 0 bases and J 7 bases, leaving 6 bases between the germline ends. This CDR3 region has 12 residues. CDR3 residues: CASSLAPGGYTF. The CDR3, as DNA: TGTGCCAGCAGTTTAGCGCCAGGTGGCTACACCTTC.

As to this clonotype: No conserved phenylalanine or tryptophan ends this CDR3, so it is likely a read error. V and J are TRBV29-1 and TRBJ2-7; no reliable D call. The CDR3 runs to 12 residues. V was cut by 6 bases and J by 0 bases, with 9 bases left in between. Looked up from germline, CDR1 is SQVTM and CDR2 is ANQGSEA. The CDR3 sequence: CSVLWSSYEQYL. CDR3 in DNA: TGCAGCGTCCTATGGAGCTCCTACGAGCAGTACCTC.

This clonotype was counted only a few times. This chain connects TRBV24-1 to TRBJ2-3; D may be TRBD2 (6 bases). The germline gives CDR1 KGHDR, CDR2 SFDVKD. With 7 bases removed from V and 4 bases from J, the gap between germline ends came to 11 bases. The CDR3 has 13 amino acids. The DNA of the CDR3 is TGTGCCACCAGCCCTGGGGGGTCAGATACGCAGTATTTT. It is translated as CATSPGGSDTQYF.